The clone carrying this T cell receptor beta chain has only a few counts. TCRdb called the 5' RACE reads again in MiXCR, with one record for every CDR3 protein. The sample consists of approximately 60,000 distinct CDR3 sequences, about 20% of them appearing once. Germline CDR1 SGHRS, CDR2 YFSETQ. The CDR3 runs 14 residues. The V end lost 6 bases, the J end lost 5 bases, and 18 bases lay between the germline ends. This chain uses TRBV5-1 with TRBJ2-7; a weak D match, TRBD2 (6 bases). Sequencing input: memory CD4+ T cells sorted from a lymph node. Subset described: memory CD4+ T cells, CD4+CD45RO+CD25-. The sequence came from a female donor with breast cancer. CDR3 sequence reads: CASNKGGVGDEQYF. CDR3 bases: TGCGCCAGCAACAAAGGAGGGGTCGGAGACGAGCAGTACTTC.